This TCR beta chain was captured by sequencing in a study of response to subunit inactivated influenza vaccine. The study, taken as a whole, reports: Authors suggested few new T cells are recruited by each seasonal influenza vaccination.

The V end lost 2 bases, the J end lost 8 bases, and 10 bases lay between the germline ends. The germline V gene encodes CDR1 SGHVS and CDR2 FNYEAQ. The CDR3 is made up of 13 amino acids. TCRdb recomputed calls from the RT-PCR reads with MiXCR, one row per CDR3 protein. The sample shows about 650,000 distinct CDR3 sequences, around 13% of them seen only once. This clonotype was seen more than once but under ten times. What it recognizes is unknown. The rearrangement uses TRBV7-6 and TRBJ2-1, with a tentative D call TRBD1 (6 bases). This specimen consisted of PBMCs from blood, obtained around 14 days before vaccination. This clonotype was obtained from a man aged 50 to 59 who received an inactivated influenza vaccine. CDR3 in amino acids: CASSLRGWDEQFF. In DNA, the CDR3 is TGTGCCAGCAGCTTAAGGGGGTGGGATGAGCAGTTCTTC.